A selection of T cell receptor beta chains follows, all from one sample in a study of blood T cell repertoires in COVID-19. Assay: immunoSEQ multiplex PCR; the TCRdb copy retains only in-frame clones and omits some. The sample carries over 350,000 clones, about 83% recorded once. Sequencing input: PBMCs or T cells enriched from blood (not recorded which). The source of these receptors is a woman aged 50 to 65 who had recovered from COVID-19. Both conserved end residues are part of each CDR3. D genes are given only for firm matches. Part of the rows lack a size; the others show once, few, many or a class for expanded clones.

j_call: TRBJ2-1; clone_size: NA; d_call: TRBD1; v_call: TRBV4-2; cdr3_nt: TGTGCCAGCAGCTATGGACAGGGGGACGGCTACAATGAGCAGTTCTTC; cdr3_aa: CASSYGQGDGYNEQFF
j_call: TRBJ2-1; clone_size: NA; d_call: TRBD2; v_call: TRBV18; cdr3_nt: TGTGCCAGCTCACCACTGCCTGTCACTAGCGGGGGGGCCGGAGATGAGCAGTTCTTC; cdr3_aa: CASSPLPVTSGGAGDEQFF
j_call: TRBJ1-5; clone_size: NA; d_call: NA; v_call: TRBV9; cdr3_nt: TGTGCCAGCAGCGCCGGCGACAGGTTTAGCAATCAGCCCCAGCATTTT; cdr3_aa: CASSAGDRFSNQPQHF
j_call: TRBJ2-5; clone_size: NA; d_call: TRBD1; v_call: TRBV19; cdr3_nt: TGTGCCAGTAGTATAGATCACAGGGGGCAGGGGCAGTGGGAGACCCAGTACTTC; cdr3_aa: CASSIDHRGQGQWETQYF
j_call: TRBJ1-4; clone_size: few; d_call: TRBD1; v_call: TRBV30; cdr3_nt: TGTGCCCAGGGGGCGATCGGAGAAAAACTGTTTTTT; cdr3_aa: CAQGAIGEKLFF
j_call: TRBJ1-4; clone_size: NA; d_call: TRBD1; v_call: TRBV11-2; cdr3_nt: TGTGCCAGCAGCTTACTTTCAGGGGGCGGTAATGAAAAACTGTTTTTT; cdr3_aa: CASSLLSGGGNEKLFF
j_call: TRBJ1-2; clone_size: NA; d_call: NA; v_call: TRBV27; cdr3_nt: TGTGCCAGCAGAACAGGGATGGGTGGCTACACCTTC; cdr3_aa: CASRTGMGGYTF
j_call: TRBJ2-7; clone_size: NA; d_call: TRBD1; v_call: TRBV18; cdr3_nt: TGTGCCAGCTCATCGGACAGGGTATCCTACGAGCAGTACTTC; cdr3_aa: CASSSDRVSYEQYF
j_call: TRBJ2-7; clone_size: NA; d_call: TRBD2; v_call: TRBV6-5; cdr3_nt: TGTGCCAGCAGTTACTCAGGACTAGCGAGGTCCTACGAGCAGTACTTC; cdr3_aa: CASSYSGLARSYEQYF
j_call: TRBJ1-5; clone_size: NA; d_call: TRBD1; v_call: TRBV6-5; cdr3_nt: TGTGCCAGCAGTTCCAGAACAGGGGGCGGCATTCAGCCCCAGCATTTT; cdr3_aa: CASSSRTGGGIQPQHF
j_call: TRBJ1-2; clone_size: NA; d_call: NA; v_call: TRBV7-7; cdr3_nt: TGTGCTAGCAGCCCCGAGGCCTCTAAACGGGCTAACTATGGCTACACCTTC; cdr3_aa: CASSPEASKRANYGYTF
j_call: TRBJ2-7; clone_size: NA; d_call: TRBD2; v_call: TRBV3-1/TRBV3-2; cdr3_nt: TGTGCCAGCAGTTCTAGACTAGCGGGGGGTAGCGAGCAGTACTTC; cdr3_aa: CASSSRLAGGSEQYF
j_call: TRBJ2-1; clone_size: few; d_call: TRBD1; v_call: TRBV19; cdr3_nt: TGTGCCAGTAGTCCGGGACAGGGTTATGAGGCTGAGCAGTTCTTC; cdr3_aa: CASSPGQGYEAEQFF
j_call: TRBJ2-2; clone_size: NA; d_call: NA; v_call: TRBV18; cdr3_nt: TGTGCCAGCTCCACCGGGATTTACACCGGGGAGCTGTTTTTT; cdr3_aa: CASSTGIYTGELFF
j_call: TRBJ2-7; clone_size: NA; d_call: TRBD1; v_call: TRBV28; cdr3_nt: TGTGCCAGCAGTACCCCAACAGGGGGCAGCTCCTACGAGCAGTACTTC; cdr3_aa: CASSTPTGGSSYEQYF
j_call: TRBJ2-1; clone_size: NA; d_call: NA; v_call: TRBV5-1; cdr3_nt: TGCGCCAGTCGAAGGGGATCTGGTGAGCAGTTCTTC; cdr3_aa: CASRRGSGEQFF
j_call: TRBJ1-1; clone_size: NA; d_call: NA; v_call: TRBV5-1; cdr3_nt: TGCGCCAGCAGCTTTGCGGGGACTGAAGCTTTCTTT; cdr3_aa: CASSFAGTEAFF
j_call: TRBJ1-5; clone_size: NA; d_call: NA; v_call: TRBV7-8; cdr3_nt: TGTGCCAGCAGCTCGGACAGAAGCCATCAGCCCCAGCATTTT; cdr3_aa: CASSSDRSHQPQHF
j_call: TRBJ1-1; clone_size: NA; d_call: TRBD1; v_call: TRBV5-1; cdr3_nt: TGCGCCAGCAGCCTAAGGGACAGCTTGAACACTGAAGCTTTCTTT; cdr3_aa: CASSLRDSLNTEAFF
j_call: TRBJ2-7; clone_size: NA; d_call: TRBD2; v_call: TRBV27; cdr3_nt: TGTGCCAGCAGTTTACGCCCAGAACTAGCGGGGATTACCTACGAGCAGTACTTC; cdr3_aa: CASSLRPELAGITYEQYF
j_call: TRBJ1-1; clone_size: NA; d_call: TRBD1; v_call: TRBV28; cdr3_nt: TGTGCCAGCAGTTGGACAGGGGTAGCTTTCTTT; cdr3_aa: CASSWTGVAFF
j_call: TRBJ1-2; clone_size: NA; d_call: NA; v_call: TRBV4-3; cdr3_nt: TGCGCCAGCCGCTTGCTCGGTCAGACGAGGTATGGCTACACCTTC; cdr3_aa: CASRLLGQTRYGYTF
j_call: TRBJ2-6; clone_size: NA; d_call: NA; v_call: TRBV7-9; cdr3_nt: TGTGCCAGCAGCTCCTCCGGGACTCCAATTTCTGGGGCCAACGTCCTGACTTTC; cdr3_aa: CASSSSGTPISGANVLTF
j_call: TRBJ1-1; clone_size: NA; d_call: TRBD1; v_call: TRBV7-9; cdr3_nt: TGTGCCAGCAGCTTAGAAAGGGGGCGCATGGAGGCTTTCTTT; cdr3_aa: CASSLERGRMEAFF
j_call: TRBJ1-2; clone_size: few; d_call: NA; v_call: TRBV29-1; cdr3_nt: TGCAGCGTTGAAGCGGAGAACTATGGCTACACCTTC; cdr3_aa: CSVEAENYGYTF
j_call: TRBJ1-1; clone_size: NA; d_call: NA; v_call: TRBV7-9; cdr3_nt: TGTGCCACCAATCCCCGGTATGAAGCTTTCTTT; cdr3_aa: CATNPRYEAFF
j_call: TRBJ2-5; clone_size: NA; d_call: NA; v_call: TRBV5-1; cdr3_nt: TGCGCCAGCAGCTCCGGGGTAAAAGAGACCCAGTACTTC; cdr3_aa: CASSSGVKETQYF
j_call: TRBJ1-3; clone_size: NA; d_call: NA; v_call: TRBV29-1; cdr3_nt: TGCAGCGTTGAAACAGCGGGCGACACCATATATTTT; cdr3_aa: CSVETAGDTIYF
j_call: TRBJ1-5; clone_size: NA; d_call: TRBD1; v_call: TRBV27; cdr3_nt: TGTGCCAGCAGTTTTGGGACAGGGCAGCCCCAGCATTTT; cdr3_aa: CASSFGTGQPQHF
j_call: TRBJ1-1; clone_size: NA; d_call: TRBD1; v_call: TRBV7-2; cdr3_nt: TGTGCCAGCAGCTATACCGGGACAGGGGGCGAGGAAGCTTTCTTT; cdr3_aa: CASSYTGTGGEEAFF
j_call: TRBJ2-1; clone_size: NA; d_call: NA; v_call: TRBV2; cdr3_nt: TGTGCCAGCAGTGAGCCCCCGCCAGGGGTGACCTACAATGAGCAGTTCTTC; cdr3_aa: CASSEPPPGVTYNEQFF
j_call: TRBJ1-2; clone_size: NA; d_call: TRBD1; v_call: TRBV9; cdr3_nt: TGTGCCAGCAGCGTAGCTGGGGGGGGACAGGGGGCCCTTGGCTACACCTTC; cdr3_aa: CASSVAGGGQGALGYTF
j_call: TRBJ1-1; clone_size: NA; d_call: NA; v_call: TRBV27; cdr3_nt: TGTGCCAGCAGTTTATCCGGGGGGACTGAAGCTTTCTTT; cdr3_aa: CASSLSGGTEAFF
j_call: TRBJ2-7; clone_size: NA; d_call: TRBD2; v_call: TRBV5-1; cdr3_nt: TGCGCCAGCAGCCCGAGTTTAGCGGGTAGCTCCTACGAGCAGTACTTC; cdr3_aa: CASSPSLAGSSYEQYF
j_call: TRBJ1-4; clone_size: NA; d_call: TRBD1; v_call: TRBV4-2; cdr3_nt: TGTGCCAGCAGCCAACAACCACAGGGGGAGACGAATGAAAAACTGTTTTTT; cdr3_aa: CASSQQPQGETNEKLFF
j_call: TRBJ1-6; clone_size: NA; d_call: NA; v_call: TRBV6-5; cdr3_nt: TGTGCCAGCAGTTTTCAGGACAGTAATTCACCCCTCCACTTT; cdr3_aa: CASSFQDSNSPLHF
j_call: TRBJ1-6; clone_size: NA; d_call: NA; v_call: TRBV30; cdr3_nt: TGTGCCTGGAGGGACAGTTTTAATTCACCCCTCCACTTT; cdr3_aa: CAWRDSFNSPLHF
j_call: TRBJ1-1; clone_size: few; d_call: NA; v_call: TRBV19; cdr3_nt: TGTGCCAGTAGTATTAGGGGCGGGAACACTGAAGCTTTCTTT; cdr3_aa: CASSIRGGNTEAFF
j_call: TRBJ1-4; clone_size: NA; d_call: TRBD1; v_call: TRBV5-1; cdr3_nt: TGCGCCAGCCGCACCGCTGGACAGGGGAATGAAAAACTGTTTTTT; cdr3_aa: CASRTAGQGNEKLFF
j_call: TRBJ1-5; clone_size: NA; d_call: TRBD1; v_call: TRBV27; cdr3_nt: TGTGCCAGCAGTTCACAGGGGGGGGGCAATCAGCCCCAGCATTTT; cdr3_aa: CASSSQGGGNQPQHF
j_call: TRBJ2-6; clone_size: NA; d_call: NA; v_call: TRBV5-1; cdr3_nt: TGCGCCAGCAGGATACAGGGCTCTGGGGCCAACGTCCTGACTTTC; cdr3_aa: CASRIQGSGANVLTF
j_call: TRBJ1-3; clone_size: NA; d_call: NA; v_call: TRBV29-1; cdr3_nt: TGCAGCGTTGCGGCGGGCTCTGGAAACACCATATATTTT; cdr3_aa: CSVAAGSGNTIYF
j_call: TRBJ1-1; clone_size: NA; d_call: TRBD1; v_call: TRBV7-6; cdr3_nt: TGTGCCAGCAGCTTAGGGGGACAGGGGAACACTGAAGCTTTCTTT; cdr3_aa: CASSLGGQGNTEAFF
j_call: TRBJ2-7; clone_size: once; d_call: NA; v_call: TRBV6-5; cdr3_nt: TGTGCCAGCAGTTACTCGTCCTCCGAGCAGTACTTC; cdr3_aa: CASSYSSSEQYF
j_call: TRBJ2-7; clone_size: NA; d_call: TRBD1; v_call: TRBV27; cdr3_nt: TGTGCCAGCAGTACCACCGGGACAGGGGGCTGGGGGGGCTCCTACGAGCAGTACTTC; cdr3_aa: CASSTTGTGGWGGSYEQYF
j_call: TRBJ1-2; clone_size: NA; d_call: NA; v_call: TRBV4-1; cdr3_nt: TGCGCCAGCAGCCAAGGGCGAAACAGGGTGAATGGCTACACCTTC; cdr3_aa: CASSQGRNRVNGYTF
j_call: TRBJ2-5; clone_size: few; d_call: TRBD1; v_call: TRBV11-1; cdr3_nt: TGTGCCAGCAGCTTGGGACAGGGTGAGACCCAGTACTTC; cdr3_aa: CASSLGQGETQYF